One sample yielded the 13 T cell receptor beta chains listed below, sequenced in a study of diagnostic markers for celiac disease. TCRdb re-called the reads and shows each CDR3 protein once, DNA omitted. This sample's table has 7,000 to 8,000 distinct CDR3 sequences. The sequencing input was either unsorted cells or a sorted T cell fraction (not recorded which). The origin of the receptors is a human donor. This table probably holds off-target reads from a library built for another chain.

V and J are TRBV3-1 and TRBJ2-5; TCRdb proposes TRBD2, but this gene call is untestable without DNA. CDR1 LGHDT and CDR2 YNNKEL come from the germline V gene (reference sequence). This CDR3 has 15 amino acids. The CDR3 here is CASSQGLAGGETQYF.

The chain links TRBV19 to TRBJ1-5. This CDR3 comprises 14 residues. Germline V gene lookup returns CDR1 LNHDA and CDR2 SQIVND (reference sequence). CDR3 protein: CASSPPYGGQPQHF.

V and J are TRBV20-1 and TRBJ1-4; TCRdb selects TRBD1, and the lack of DNA leaves this call unchecked. The CDR3 extends over 14 amino acids. From germline, CDR1 is DFQATT and CDR2 SNEGSKA (reference sequence). CDR3 loop: CSASPGQLNEKLFF.

The rearrangement joins TRBV20-1 to TRBJ2-5; without DNA, the TCRdb call of TRBD2 cannot be checked. CDR1 and CDR2 (germline): DFQATT, SNEGSKA (reference sequence). This CDR3 is built from 16 residues. This CDR3 is CSAQGLAGWYQETQYF.

The chain uses TRBV10-3 and TRBJ2-2; TCRdb selects TRBD1, and the lack of DNA leaves this call unchecked. The germline V gene has CDR1 ENHRY and CDR2 SYGVKD. This CDR3 spans 14 amino acids. The CDR3 loop reads CATGTGRNTGELFF.

The chain has TRBV11-2 and TRBJ2-5; without DNA, the TCRdb call of TRBD1 cannot be checked. Germline V gene sequence: CDR1 SGHAT, CDR2 FQNNGV. The CDR3 loop spans 14 amino acids. This chain's CDR3 is CASTLQDMEETQYF.

Measured by frequency, this clonotype is large. J is TRBJ2-2 and V is TRBV20-1; the D call of TRBD2 rests on TCRdb alone, since no DNA is present to check it. CDR3 length: 18 amino acids. Germline lookup yields CDR1 DFQATT and CDR2 SNEGSKA (reference sequence). The CDR3 loop is CSARDNSGLAGVTGELFF.

According to its frequency, this clonotype is medium-sized. The rearrangement joins TRBV29-1 to TRBJ1-1; TCRdb indicates TRBD1, and absent DNA this call remains unverified. Per germline, CDR1 SQVTM and CDR2 ANQGSEA. The CDR3 is 13 residues long. CDR3 sequence reads: CSVESQGNTEAFF.

This clonotype counts as medium-sized by frequency. CDR3 sequence: CASSVGLAGGGSGTGELFF. The rearrangement joins TRBV9 to TRBJ2-2; with no DNA, the TCRdb D assignment of TRBD2 cannot be verified. Germline V gene lookup returns CDR1 SGDLS and CDR2 YYNGEE. The CDR3 totals 19 residues.

This clonotype is identified as medium-sized (0.01 to 0.1%) from frequency. The rearrangement uses TRBV3-1 and TRBJ1-1. This CDR3 contains 14 residues. Germline V gene lookup returns CDR1 LGHDT and CDR2 YNNKEL (reference sequence). CDR3 sequence: CASSHAEMNTEAFF.

V gene TRBV5-1 combines with J gene TRBJ1-4; no DNA is available, so the TRBD1 call from TCRdb remains unchecked. Germline CDR1 reads SGHRS; CDR2 reads YFSETQ. The CDR3 has 18 residues. The CDR3 sequence is CASSDGTGGAAASGKLFF.

The gene calls are TRBV20-1 and TRBJ1-1; there is no DNA to check the TCRdb D call of TRBD1. The germline V gene encodes CDR1 DFQATT and CDR2 SNEGSKA (reference sequence). CDR3 length: 15 amino acids. CDR3 loop: CSARLRAGGDTEAFF.

The gene calls are TRBV16 and TRBJ2-1; the D call from TCRdb, TRBD1, cannot be confirmed without DNA. This CDR3 has 14 amino acids. Looked up from germline, CDR1 is KGHSY and CDR2 is FQNENV. The CDR3 loop is CASSQQAGASEQFF.